This T cell receptor (beta chain) stems from a study of ipilimumab plus nivolumab after autologous stem cell transplantation. On this clone: The junction shows a germline mismatch at one end, possibly a read error.

The assay was immunoSEQ multiplex PCR, and TCRdb's table has in-frame clones only and misses some. The sample consists of some 3,000 clones, around four fifths of them appearing once. Per germline, CDR1 MRHNA and CDR2 SNTAGT. This CDR3 spans 19 amino acids. Patients got ipilimumab 1 mg/kg beginning 14 to 28 days post-transplant. This chain uses TRBV6-4 with TRBJ2-7; 8 bases map to TRBD1. This specimen consisted of PBMCs, obtained in a trial of ipilimumab plus nivolumab as post-transplant consolidation. The sequence derives from a male donor with multiple myeloma. DNA for the CDR3: TGTGCCATCAGTGACCCCGGGACAGGACCCTTCGCTGGCCCCTACGAGCAGTACTTC. This sequence encodes CAISDPGTGPFAGPYEQYF.